Below, 21 T cell receptor beta chains from the same sample are listed, as sequenced in a study of PD-L1 blockade in urothelial cancer. Sequenced by immunoSEQ multiplex PCR; TCRdb stores in-frame clones only, minus some. The sample has 65,000 to 80,000 clones, 80% to 85% seen once. This material consisted of PBMCs, taken around atezolizumab (anti-PD-L1) treatment. All receptors derive from a man between 70 and 80 years old with urothelial cancer.

CDR3 protein: CASSLVQGVGEQYF. The CDR3 region has the DNA TGTGCCAGCAGCTTAGTCCAGGGGGTGGGTGAGCAGTACTTC. The chain carries TRBV7-8 and TRBJ2-7, with 7 bases aligning to TRBD1. This CDR3 has 14 amino acids. Losses at the gene ends were 1 base for V and 7 bases for J; bases not matched to a gene: 7. CDR1 and CDR2 (germline): SGHVS, FQNEAQ. Using reference TRBV7-8 and TRBJ2-7 for the parts outside the CDR3, the full variable domain is GAGVSQSPRYKVAKRGQDVALRCDPISGHVSLFWYQQALGQGPEFLTYFQNEAQLDKSGLPSDRFFAERPEGSVSTLKIQRTQQEDSAVYLCASSLVQGVGEQYFGPGTRLTVT.

The gene calls are TRBV19 and TRBJ2-7, with a tentative D call TRBD2 (5 bases). CDR1 and CDR2 (germline): LNHDA, SQIVND (reference sequence). Trimming pared 9 bases from V and 5 bases from J, leaving 26 bases between. The CDR3 loop spans 16 amino acids. The CDR3 loop reads CASPPRAAPLGHEQYF. CDR3 coding DNA: TGTGCCAGCCCCCCTAGAGCGGCCCCCCTGGGCCACGAGCAGTACTTC.

The genes are TRBV28 and TRBJ2-5; D might be TRBD1 (6 bases). The CDR3 runs to 14 residues. Per germline, CDR1 MDHEN and CDR2 SYDVKM. Trimming shortened V by 5 bases and J by 5 bases, and 15 bases separated the two germline ends. CDR3 bases: TGTGCCAGCAGTGTCCAGGGGTCTGGTGAGACCCAGTACTTC. The encoded protein is CASSVQGSGETQYF.

The chain joins TRBV4-1 to TRBJ2-5; 15 positions match TRBD2. Germline loops: CDR1 MGHRA, CDR2 YSYEKL. The CDR3 extends over 19 amino acids. With 0 bases clipped from V and 7 bases from J, the junction kept 12 bases outside the gene matches. DNA of the CDR3: TGCGCCAGCAGCCAAGAGGGACTAGCGGGAGGCCCCCGGGTGGGGACCCAGTACTTC. As protein: CASSQEGLAGGPRVGTQYF.

The chain carries TRBV28 and TRBJ1-2, with D perhaps TRBD1 (5 bases). The V gene's germline CDR1 is MDHEN and CDR2 SYDVKM. V shed 8 bases and J shed 4 bases, with 14 bases lying between them. CDR3 size: 13 residues. CDR3 protein: CASGLQASYGYTF. CDR3 coding DNA: TGTGCCAGCGGATTACAGGCCTCCTATGGCTACACCTTC.

This clone was seen more than once but under ten times. This chain connects TRBV5-1 to TRBJ1-5; D is unclear. Between the trimmed V and J ends, which lost 0 bases and 4 bases, there was a span of 11 bases. The germline gives CDR1 SGHRS, CDR2 YFSETQ. This CDR3 has 15 residues. This chain's CDR3 is CASSLGGGNNQPQHF. DNA for the CDR3: TGCGCCAGCAGCTTGGGGGGAGGGAATAATCAGCCCCAGCATTTT.

The genes are TRBV28 and TRBJ1-5; D unclear. Germline CDR1 reads MDHEN; CDR2 reads SYDVKM. The CDR3 covers 15 residues. Trimming took 5 bases from V and 1 from J, leaving 12 bases between them. CDR3 residues: CASSRPGKSNQPQHF. The CDR3 nucleotides read TGTGCCAGCAGTCGTCCGGGGAAGAGCAATCAGCCCCAGCATTTT.

This chain joins TRBV28 and TRBJ1-2; possibly TRBD1 for D (5 bases). CDR1 and CDR2 (germline): MDHEN, SYDVKM. This CDR3 has 14 amino acids. Trimming took 2 bases from V and 2 from J, leaving 9 bases between them. CDR3 loop: CASSLPGLNYGYTF. For the CDR3, the DNA is TGTGCCAGCAGTTTACCAGGGTTAAACTATGGCTACACCTTC.

This clone appeared once. The V gene is TRBV9, the J gene TRBJ2-5, with D possibly matching TRBD2 (6 bases). V was trimmed by 4 bases and J by 5 bases, leaving 18 bases between them. Germline V gene lookup returns CDR1 SGDLS and CDR2 YYNGEE. This CDR3 is built from 15 residues. The CDR3: CASSPDGTWGETQYF. The CDR3 DNA reads TGTGCCAGCAGCCCCGACGGGACTTGGGGGGAGACCCAGTACTTC.

The rearrangement uses TRBV5-4 and TRBJ1-1, with D possibly matching TRBD1 (6 bases). V was clipped by 0 bases and J by 10 bases, with 16 bases between them. The CDR3 is made up of 14 amino acids. Germline lookup yields CDR1 SGHNT and CDR2 YYREEE (reference sequence). Here the CDR3 reads CASSLGSGQSRAFF. CDR3 bases: TGTGCCAGCAGCTTGGGCTCGGGACAATCAAGAGCTTTCTTT.

The chain joins TRBV5-1 to TRBJ2-7, with 7 bases that match TRBD1. This CDR3 spans 13 amino acids. Germline values: CDR1 SGHRS, CDR2 YFSETQ. V was clipped by 0 bases and J by 7 bases; unmatched bases: 4. The DNA of the CDR3 is TGCGCCAGCAGCTTGGTACAGGGGAATGAGCAGTACTTC. Translated, it gives CASSLVQGNEQYF.

For the CDR3, the DNA is TGTGCCAGCAGCTTAGTGTATAGCGTAACTGAAGCTTTCTTT. Translated: CASSLVYSVTEAFF. The chain is built from TRBV7-2 and TRBJ1-1; no clear D gene. CDR3 length: 14 amino acids. Trimming took 1 base from V and 5 from J, leaving 11 bases between them. CDR1 and CDR2 (germline): SGHTA, FQGNSA.

The V gene is TRBV7-9, the J gene TRBJ2-7, with D possibly being TRBD2 (6 bases). The CDR3 loop spans 17 amino acids. CDR1 and CDR2 from the germline V gene are SEHNR and FQNEAQ (reference sequence). The ends were cut back, 3 bases at V and 2 bases at J, with 20 bases in the middle. The CDR3 reads CASSFPPGQGGTYEQYF. CDR3 bases: TGTGCCAGCAGCTTTCCCCCGGGGCAGGGAGGAACCTACGAGCAGTACTTC.

This clone was counted between two and nine times. This chain links TRBV2 with TRBJ1-1; D is perhaps TRBD1 (6 bases). Germline V lookup: CDR1 SNHLY, CDR2 FYNNEI. This CDR3 is built from 17 residues. Trimming left V 6 bases short and J 2 bases short, with 22 bases between. The CDR3 DNA sequence: TGTGCCAGCAGACCCAAAATTATCGGGACAACTAACACTGAAGCTTTCTTT. Protein sequence: CASRPKIIGTTNTEAFF.

The rearrangement joins TRBV29-1 to TRBJ2-1, with TRBD2 identical over 7 bases. V lost 7 bases to trimming and J lost 9 bases; unmatched junction nucleotides: 12. The CDR3 has 13 amino acids. Germline-derived CDR1 and CDR2 are SQVTM and ANQGSEA. The chain's CDR3 is CSGGGAGMGEQFF. CDR3 DNA: TGCAGCGGGGGGGGAGCCGGGATGGGTGAGCAGTTCTTC.

The chain has TRBV5-6 and TRBJ2-7; 9 nucleotides line up with TRBD1. The germline V gene has CDR1 SGHDT and CDR2 YYEEEE. Unmatched junction bases numbered 18, after V lost 4 bases and J lost 4 bases. The CDR3 is 18 amino acids. In nucleotides, the CDR3 is TGTGCCAGCAGCGGTACAGGGGGCCTGGCTAGCGACGTATACGAGCAGTACTTC. Protein product: CASSGTGGLASDVYEQYF.

This rearrangement joins TRBV6-6 to TRBJ2-1; 12 nucleotides line up with TRBD1. The germline V gene encodes CDR1 MNHNY and CDR2 SVGAGI (reference sequence). Trimming took 5 bases from V and 6 from J; bases not matched to a gene: 5. This CDR3 is 15 amino acids long. Here the CDR3 reads CASSKGQGAVNEQFF. The CDR3 DNA is TGTGCCAGCAGTAAGGGACAGGGGGCTGTCAATGAGCAGTTCTTC.

The gene calls are TRBV11-2 and TRBJ2-3; 7 bases are shared with TRBD2. The germline V gene has CDR1 SGHAT and CDR2 FQNNGV. There are 15 residues in the CDR3. Trimming took 1 base from V and 3 from J; bases not matched to a gene: 4. CDR3 nucleotide sequence: TGTGCCAGCAGCTTAGTAGGGGAGGGAACAGATACGCAGTATTTT. Its translation: CASSLVGEGTDTQYF.

This clone was seen only a few times. The genes are TRBV7-9 and TRBJ1-5; tentative D call: TRBD1 (5 bases). The V end was cut by 3 bases, the J end by 1 base, with 13 bases between. Germline V CDR1 and CDR2: SEHNR, FQNEAQ (reference sequence). The CDR3 spans 16 residues. CDR3 DNA: TGTGCCAGCAGCTTCAGCGCGGGGGTGAGCAATCAGCCCCAGCATTTT. Its protein is CASSFSAGVSNQPQHF.

This clone was observed a few times. This sequence joins TRBV2 and TRBJ2-2; 8 positions agree with TRBD1. CDR3 size: 13 residues. The V and J ends lost 7 bases and 7 bases, in that order; junction bases with no gene match: 5. Germline V gives CDR1 SNHLY, CDR2 FYNNEI. The CDR3 sequence: CASKRTGFGELFF. The DNA for the CDR3 is TGTGCCAGCAAACGGACAGGGTTCGGGGAGCTGTTTTTT.

CDR3 region: CASSTTSGRRETQYF. As DNA, the CDR3 is TGTGCCAGCTCAACGACTAGCGGGAGGAGGGAGACCCAGTACTTC. V is TRBV18 and J is TRBJ2-5; 13 bases agree with TRBD2. Germline-derived CDR1 and CDR2 are KGHSH and LQKENI. Trimming removed 5 bases from V and 5 bases from J; junction bases left unmatched: 5. The CDR3 covers 15 residues.